What follows are 20 T cell receptor beta chains derived from one specimen sequenced in a study of ipilimumab plus nivolumab after autologous stem cell transplantation. Libraries were prepared by immunoSEQ multiplex PCR; TCRdb keeps only in-frame clonotypes and omits some of them. The data show some 46,000 clones, with about 88% seen just once and approximately 0.88% held by the top ten. The sample was PBMCs, taken in a trial of ipilimumab plus nivolumab as post-transplant consolidation. These receptors were collected from a male donor with multiple myeloma.

V usage is TRBV2 and J usage is TRBJ2-7; possibly TRBD1 or TRBD2 for D (5 bases each). V dropped 11 bases and J dropped 5 bases, with 19 bases sitting between them. The CDR3 is 13 amino acids. Germline V gene data show CDR1 as SNHLY and CDR2 as FYNNEI. This chain's CDR3 is CAGRRDPVDEQYF. The CDR3 coding sequence is TGTGCCGGACGCAGGGACCCTGTGGACGAGCAGTACTTC.

This chain connects TRBV19 to TRBJ1-3, with D unresolved. The germline gives CDR1 LNHDA, CDR2 SQIVND (reference sequence). V shed 10 bases and J shed 6 bases, with 19 bases lying between them. The CDR3 has 14 residues. This chain's CDR3 is CATADPGRPNTIYF. CDR3 DNA: TGTGCCACCGCGGACCCCGGGCGACCAAACACCATATATTTT.

Turning to this clone: At the DNA level, this CDR3 is encoded by other sequences in the same sample as well. V gene TRBV20-1 combines with J gene TRBJ1-1; the D is unclear. The CDR3 totals 11 residues. Germline V gene data show CDR1 as DFQATT and CDR2 as SNEGSKA (reference sequence). Trimming took 3 bases from V and 2 from J, leaving 4 bases between them. In DNA form, the CDR3 reads TGCAGTGCTAGGCTAAACACTGAAGCTTTCTTT. It is translated as CSARLNTEAFF.

This clone was seen more than once but under ten times. The chain couples TRBV11-2 to TRBJ2-5; 8 positions agree with TRBD2. Germline assignment: CDR1 SGHAT and CDR2 FQNNGV. The CDR3 sequence is 17 residues long. The V and J ends lost 3 bases and 5 bases, in that order; junction bases with no gene match: 14. CDR3 protein: CASSFSRIPAGGETQYF. CDR3 coding DNA: TGTGCCAGCAGCTTCTCCCGAATCCCGGCGGGAGGTGAGACCCAGTACTTC.

The chain recombines TRBV7-3 with TRBJ2-2, with D unclear. The CDR3 spans 13 residues. The germline V and J ends were trimmed by 5 bases and 2 bases, with 6 bases remaining between them. Germline V gives CDR1 SGHTA, CDR2 FQGTGA. The CDR3 sequence is CASSPRNTGELFF. DNA of the CDR3: TGTGCCAGCAGCCCCCGAAACACCGGGGAGCTGTTTTTT.

This clone was counted between two and nine times. The rearrangement uses TRBV19 and TRBJ2-7; maybe TRBD2 (5 bases). Trimming removed 6 bases at V and 7 bases at J, with 16 bases between. Germline values: CDR1 LNHDA, CDR2 SQIVND (reference sequence). This CDR3 is built from 13 residues. The CDR3, as DNA: TGTGCCAGTAGATATCCCGGGATTAAAGAGCAGTACTTC. Amino acid sequence: CASRYPGIKEQYF.

The chain recombines TRBV5-1 with TRBJ1-6; D gene uncertain. Per the germline V gene, CDR1 is SGHRS and CDR2 is YFSETQ. The CDR3 covers 17 residues. Trimming stripped 0 bases from V and 5 bases from J, with 15 bases between. The CDR3 DNA follows: TGCGCCAGCAGCTTGGCTCTACCCGGGTCTAATAATTCACCCCTCCACTTT. As protein: CASSLALPGSNNSPLHF.

The sample holds a few counts of this clone. V and J are TRBV5-5 and TRBJ1-5; 7 nucleotides align to TRBD1. V trimming: 4 bases; J trimming: 7 bases; junction bases outside the gene matches: 5. The CDR3 loop spans 13 amino acids. The germline gives CDR1 SGHKS, CDR2 YYEKEE (reference sequence). CDR3 DNA: TGTGCCAGCAGCGTAGACAGGGTCCAGCCCCAGCATTTT. Translation gives CASSVDRVQPQHF.

V is TRBV7-6 and J is TRBJ2-7, with 8 bases matching TRBD2. The ends lost 2 bases at V and 2 bases at J; junction bases unmatched: 2. Germline CDR1 SGHVS, CDR2 FNYEAQ. The CDR3 length is 14 residues. This CDR3 is CASSLSGSAYEQYF. The CDR3 coding sequence is TGTGCCAGCAGCTTAAGCGGGAGCGCCTACGAGCAGTACTTC.

This chain connects TRBV28 to TRBJ2-7; 7 positions agree with TRBD2. The V and J ends lost 8 bases and 2 bases, in that order; junction bases with no gene match: 3. There are 12 residues in the CDR3. Germline lookup yields CDR1 MDHEN and CDR2 SYDVKM. CDR3 sequence reads: CASRGTTYEQYF. CDR3 nucleotide sequence: TGTGCCAGCCGCGGGACTACCTACGAGCAGTACTTC. The full variable domain, in which reference TRBV28 and TRBJ2-7 provide the parts outside the CDR3, is DVKVTQSSRYLVKRTGEKVFLECVQDMDHENMFWYRQDPGLGLRLIYFSYDVKMKEKGDIPEGYSVSREKKERFSLILESASTNQTSMYLCASRGTTYEQYFGPGTRLTVT.

The chain combines TRBV5-4 with TRBJ2-1, with unresolved D. Germline CDR1 reads SGHNT; CDR2 reads YYREEE (reference sequence). V was shortened by 2 bases and J by 9 bases, with 9 bases between the two germline ends. This CDR3 region has 12 residues. This CDR3 reads CASSFDQPEQFF. The DNA of the CDR3 is TGTGCCAGCAGCTTCGACCAACCTGAGCAGTTCTTC.

The chain links TRBV9 to TRBJ1-2; D may be TRBD1 (5 bases). The CDR3 is made up of 15 amino acids. Trimming removed 4 bases at V and 4 bases at J, with 17 bases between. Germline V gives CDR1 SGDLS, CDR2 YYNGEE. In nucleotides, the CDR3 is TGTGCCAGCAGCACCCGTCCGACAGACCGCTATGGCTACACCTTC. Its protein product is CASSTRPTDRYGYTF.

The J gene is TRBJ2-7, the V gene TRBV5-1; 8 nucleotides align to TRBD2. The germline V gene encodes CDR1 SGHRS and CDR2 YFSETQ. Trimming at V came to 1 base and at J to 0 bases, leaving 9 bases not matched to a gene. This CDR3 is built from 17 residues. CDR3 DNA sequence: TGCGCCAGCAGCTTGATGTTCGGGGGGGTAGACTCCTACGAGCAGTACTTC. Protein product: CASSLMFGGVDSYEQYF.

This chain joins TRBV5-8 and TRBJ2-2, with a weak D call TRBD1 (5 bases). CDR1 SGHTS and CDR2 YDEGEE come from the germline V gene. This CDR3 has 14 amino acids. V was clipped by 5 bases and J by 2 bases, with 10 bases between them. CDR3: CASSRQLNTGELFF. CDR3 DNA: TGTGCCAGCAGTAGACAGCTAAACACCGGGGAGCTGTTTTTT.

The chain links TRBV7-6 to TRBJ1-2, with D perhaps matching TRBD1 (5 bases). The length of the CDR3 is 15 residues. Germline V gene data show CDR1 as SGHVS and CDR2 as FNYEAQ. Trimming cost V 5 bases and J 6 bases, with 19 bases left between them. The CDR3 is CASSLRGHGVHGYTF. Here the CDR3 DNA reads TGTGCCAGCAGCCTAAGGGGTCATGGGGTCCATGGCTACACCTTC.

The rearrangement joins TRBV6-1 to TRBJ2-1, with TRBD2 matching over 12 bases. Germline CDR1 is MNHNS and CDR2 is SASEGT. V shed 3 bases, J shed 4 bases, and the junction held 1 base outside the gene matches. This CDR3 comprises 15 residues. In DNA, the CDR3 is TGTGCCAGCAGTGACCTAGCGGGAGGGTACAATGAGCAGTTCTTC. It specifies CASSDLAGGYNEQFF.

V gene TRBV9 combines with J gene TRBJ1-6, with 9 bases lining up with TRBD1. The V gene end was trimmed by 5 bases and the J gene end by 9 bases; junction bases not matched to a gene: 9. CDR1 is SGDLS and CDR2 is YYNGEE in the germline V gene. The CDR3 runs 15 residues. CDR3 region: CASSDPGTGSSPLHF. Here the CDR3 DNA reads TGTGCCAGCAGTGACCCGGGGACAGGGAGTTCACCCCTCCACTTT.

The V call is TRBV7-6, the J call TRBJ2-1, with 10 bases fitting TRBD1. This CDR3 is 17 amino acids long. The ends lost 6 bases at V and 9 bases at J; junction bases unmatched: 17. Germline V gives CDR1 SGHVS, CDR2 FNYEAQ. CDR3 nucleotides: TGTGCCAGCAGTTTCTCGGGACAGGGGAACCTCCGCCCTGAGCAGTTCTTC. Amino acids: CASSFSGQGNLRPEQFF.

CDR3 nucleotides: TGTGCCAGCAGCCCCACGTCAGGGGAGGGTCAGCCCCAGCATTTT. Its translation is CASSPTSGEGQPQHF. The V and J genes are TRBV7-2 and TRBJ1-5, with a weak D call TRBD1 (6 bases). Looked up from germline, CDR1 is SGHTA and CDR2 is FQGNSA. V lost 5 bases, J lost 6 bases, and 17 bases lay in between. There are 15 residues in the CDR3.

The V call is TRBV30, the J call TRBJ1-3; TRBD1 is a possible D gene (5 bases). The CDR3 runs 16 residues. Looked up from germline, CDR1 is GTSNPN and CDR2 is SVGIG (reference sequence). V gave up 2 bases and J gave up 1 base, with 15 bases separating them. The CDR3 is CAWSSKLDSSGNTIYF. CDR3 in DNA: TGTGCCTGGAGTTCTAAACTCGACAGTTCTGGAAACACCATATATTTT.